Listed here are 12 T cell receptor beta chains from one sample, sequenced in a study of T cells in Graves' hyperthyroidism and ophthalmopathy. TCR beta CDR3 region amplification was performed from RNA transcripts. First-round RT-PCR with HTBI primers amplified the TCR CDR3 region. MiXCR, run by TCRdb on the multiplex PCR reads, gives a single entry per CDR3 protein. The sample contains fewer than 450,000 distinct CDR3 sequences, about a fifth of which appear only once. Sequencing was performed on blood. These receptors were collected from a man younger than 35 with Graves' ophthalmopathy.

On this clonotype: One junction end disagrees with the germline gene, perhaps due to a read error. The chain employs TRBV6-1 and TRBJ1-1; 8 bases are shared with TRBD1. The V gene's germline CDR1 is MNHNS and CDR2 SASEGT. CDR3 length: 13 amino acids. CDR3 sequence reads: CAGRDRRNTEAFF. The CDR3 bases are TGTGCCGGCAGGGACAGGAGGAACACTGAAGCTTTCTTT.

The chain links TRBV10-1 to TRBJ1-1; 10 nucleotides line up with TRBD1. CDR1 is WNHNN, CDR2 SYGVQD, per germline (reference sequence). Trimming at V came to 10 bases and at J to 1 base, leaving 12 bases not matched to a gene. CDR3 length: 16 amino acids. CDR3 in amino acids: CAIPVWDRGGNTEAFF. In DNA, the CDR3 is TGCGCCATCCCCGTTTGGGACAGGGGCGGGAACACTGAAGCTTTCTTT.

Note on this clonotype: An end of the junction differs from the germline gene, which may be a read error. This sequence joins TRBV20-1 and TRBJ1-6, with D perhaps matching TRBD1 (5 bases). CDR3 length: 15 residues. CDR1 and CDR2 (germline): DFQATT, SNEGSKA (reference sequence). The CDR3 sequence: CSARAGVGVISPLHF. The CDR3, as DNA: TGCAGTGCCAGAGCGGGGGTGGGGGTAATTTCACCCCTCCACTTT.

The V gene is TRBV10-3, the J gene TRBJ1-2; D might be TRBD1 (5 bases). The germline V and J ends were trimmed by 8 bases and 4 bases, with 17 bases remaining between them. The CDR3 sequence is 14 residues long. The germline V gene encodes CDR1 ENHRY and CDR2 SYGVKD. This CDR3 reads CAIPGARGAYGYTF. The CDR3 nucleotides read TGTGCCATCCCCGGGGCCCGTGGCGCCTATGGCTACACCTTC.

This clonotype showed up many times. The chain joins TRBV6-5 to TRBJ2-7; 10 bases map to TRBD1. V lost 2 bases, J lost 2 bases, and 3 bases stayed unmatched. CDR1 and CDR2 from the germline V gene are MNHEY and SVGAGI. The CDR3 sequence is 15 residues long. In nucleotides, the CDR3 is TGTGCCAGCAGTTACCGGGACAGGGGACCCTACGAGCAGTACTTC. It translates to CASSYRDRGPYEQYF.

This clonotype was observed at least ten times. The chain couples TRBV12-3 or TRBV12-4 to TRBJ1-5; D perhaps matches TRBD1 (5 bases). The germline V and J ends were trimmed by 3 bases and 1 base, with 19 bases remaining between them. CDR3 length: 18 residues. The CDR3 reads CASSFGGSSALSNQPQHF. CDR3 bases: TGTGCCAGCAGTTTTGGGGGTTCGTCCGCCCTCAGCAATCAGCCCCAGCATTTT.

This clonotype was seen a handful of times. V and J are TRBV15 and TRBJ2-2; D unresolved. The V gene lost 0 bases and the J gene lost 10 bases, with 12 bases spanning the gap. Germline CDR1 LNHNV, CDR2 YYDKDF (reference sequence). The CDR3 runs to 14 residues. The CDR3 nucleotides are TGTGCCACCAGCAGAGAAGTAAGGGCGGCGGAGCTGTTTTTT. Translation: CATSREVRAAELFF.

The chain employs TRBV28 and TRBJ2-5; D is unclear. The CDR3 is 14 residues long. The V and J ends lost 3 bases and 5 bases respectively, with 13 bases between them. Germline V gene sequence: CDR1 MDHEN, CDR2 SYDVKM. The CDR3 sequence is CASSFRSEVETQYF. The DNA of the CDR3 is TGTGCCAGCAGTTTTCGAAGTGAGGTGGAGACCCAGTACTTC. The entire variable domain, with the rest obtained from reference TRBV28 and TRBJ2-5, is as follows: DVKVTQSSRYLVKRTGEKVFLECVQDMDHENMFWYRQDPGLGLRLIYFSYDVKMKEKGDIPEGYSVSREKKERFSLILESASTNQTSMYLCASSFRSEVETQYFGPGTRLLVL.

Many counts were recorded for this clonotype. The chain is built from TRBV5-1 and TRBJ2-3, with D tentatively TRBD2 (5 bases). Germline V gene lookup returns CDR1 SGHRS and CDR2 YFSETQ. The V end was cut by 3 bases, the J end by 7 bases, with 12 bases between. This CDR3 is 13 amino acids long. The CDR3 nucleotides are TGCGCCAGCAGCTCCACGTCGGGATATACGCAGTATTTT. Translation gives CASSSTSGYTQYF.

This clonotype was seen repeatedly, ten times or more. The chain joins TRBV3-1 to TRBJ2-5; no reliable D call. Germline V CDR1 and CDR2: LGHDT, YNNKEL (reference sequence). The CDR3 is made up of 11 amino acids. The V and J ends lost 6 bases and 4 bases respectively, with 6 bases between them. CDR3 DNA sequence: TGTGCCAGCAGTAGAGTAGAGACCCAGTACTTC. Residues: CASSRVETQYF.

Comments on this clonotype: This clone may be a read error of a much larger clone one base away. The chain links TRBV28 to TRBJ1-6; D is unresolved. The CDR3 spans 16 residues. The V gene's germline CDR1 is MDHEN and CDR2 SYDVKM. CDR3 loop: CASTTGLRGGNSSLHF. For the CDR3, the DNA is TGTGCCAGCACCACCGGCCTACGAGGTGGCAATTCATCCCTCCACTTT. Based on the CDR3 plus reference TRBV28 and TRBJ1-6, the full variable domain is DVKVTQSSRYLVKRTGEKVFLECVQDMDHENMFWYRQDPGLGLRLIYFSYDVKMKEKGDIPEGYSVSREKKERFSLILESASTNQTSMYLCASTTGLRGGNSSLHFGNGTRLTVT.

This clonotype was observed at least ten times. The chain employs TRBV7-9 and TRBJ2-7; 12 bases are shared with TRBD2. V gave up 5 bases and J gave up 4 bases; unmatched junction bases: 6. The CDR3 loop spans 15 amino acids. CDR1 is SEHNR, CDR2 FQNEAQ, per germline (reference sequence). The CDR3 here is CASSPRLAGVYEQYF. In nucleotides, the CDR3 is TGTGCCAGCAGCCCACGACTAGCGGGAGTATACGAGCAGTACTTC.